These 3 T cell receptor beta chains originate from one sample sequenced in a study of response to subunit inactivated influenza vaccine. TCRdb redid the calling of the RT-PCR reads with MiXCR, one entry per CDR3 protein. The data show 500,000 to 650,000 distinct CDR3 sequences, with roughly 8.2% seen just once and 13% held by the top ten. Source: PBMCs from blood, taken 23 to 25 months after vaccination. These receptors were collected from a man aged 50-75 years who received an inactivated influenza vaccine.

This clonotype was counted ten times or more. This chain uses TRBV6-1 with TRBJ2-7; D may be TRBD2 (6 bases). The CDR3 is 15 amino acids. Germline V CDR1 and CDR2: MNHNS, SASEGT. Trimming took 5 bases from V and 4 from J, leaving 18 bases between them. DNA for the CDR3: TGTGCCAGCAGTCCTGCGAGGGCTCGGGGGTACGAGCAGTACTTC. Protein: CASSPARARGYEQYF.

This clonotype was counted ten times or more. This chain uses TRBV2 with TRBJ2-7; TRBD2 matches 14 bases. The germline gives CDR1 SNHLY, CDR2 FYNNEI. With V trimmed by 4 bases and J by 4 bases, 12 bases remained unmatched. The CDR3 sequence is 18 residues long. CDR3 in DNA: TGTGCCAGCAGTGTTTTCGTGGGACTAGCGGGAGATAGTTACGAGCAGTACTTC. Its translation: CASSVFVGLAGDSYEQYF.

This clonotype was found a few times. The chain links TRBV7-2 to TRBJ1-2; D is ambiguous. The ends were cut back, 5 bases at V and 5 bases at J, with 12 bases in the middle. The CDR3 has 13 residues. CDR1 and CDR2 from the germline V gene are SGHTA and FQGNSA. The CDR3 DNA follows: TGTGCCAGCAGCGAACGACAACGATATGGCTACACCTTC. As protein: CASSERQRYGYTF.